This T cell receptor beta chain was recorded in a study of metastatic and nonmetastatic thyroid tumors (dated by TCRdb to 2018 to 2020). For the study in its entirety: For patients with malignant and with benign thyroid disease, the researchers compared repertoires between peripheral blood samples and tumor or nodule tissue samples.

None of the patients had been given any treatment before thyroid surgery. Patient clinical samples collected from about 2012 to 2018 were retrospectively analysed using T-cell receptor beta sequencing. Study-level results and caveats: In both blood and tumor samples, malignant tumors were reported to have significantly higher TCR beta diversity than benign nodules.

The CDR3 runs 16 amino acids, cysteine and phenylalanine included. CDR3 DNA is the only sequence kept; it has 48 bases, read in frame from the first base. CDR1 and CDR2 (SGHRS, YFSETQ) derive from the germline V gene. V sheds 0 bases and J sheds 0 bases, leaving 10 bases between their ends. The library was produced with PCR. Instrument on record: Illumina HiSeq 4000. High-throughput sequencing was used to profile the TCR beta-chain CDR3 region of every patient. Processing in the source paper ran as follows. CDR3 differences across clinicopathological groups were used to build a classifier for discriminating distant-metastatic papillary thyroid cancer patients. The Shannon index was used to measure repertoire diversity, and the Morisita-Horn index was used to measure how similar tumor and blood repertoires were. TCRdb cleaned the public reads at Q25 with fastp, built clones with MiXCR and kept in-frame beta chains. The V and J calls reflect TCRdb's pipeline rather than the authors' work. The sample table lists tens of thousands of clones, around 30% of them with a count of one. In total, the top ten clones hold 32% of the sample.

This clone was seen repeatedly, ten times or more. Its antigen is currently not known. No quality values exist for individual bases; no much larger clone is one base distant. The chain is encoded by TRBV5-1 joined to TRBJ2-4; TRBD2 is possibly the D segment (5 matching bases). Sequencing was performed on blood. This clonotype was obtained from a female donor with papillary thyroid cancer or a benign thyroid nodule (not recorded which). Some clones in this sample may be carry-over from other donors' samples. CDR3 reads: CASSLDVGVAKNIQYF. The bases are TGCGCCAGCAGCTTGGATGTCGGGGTAGCCAAAAACATTCAGTACTTC.